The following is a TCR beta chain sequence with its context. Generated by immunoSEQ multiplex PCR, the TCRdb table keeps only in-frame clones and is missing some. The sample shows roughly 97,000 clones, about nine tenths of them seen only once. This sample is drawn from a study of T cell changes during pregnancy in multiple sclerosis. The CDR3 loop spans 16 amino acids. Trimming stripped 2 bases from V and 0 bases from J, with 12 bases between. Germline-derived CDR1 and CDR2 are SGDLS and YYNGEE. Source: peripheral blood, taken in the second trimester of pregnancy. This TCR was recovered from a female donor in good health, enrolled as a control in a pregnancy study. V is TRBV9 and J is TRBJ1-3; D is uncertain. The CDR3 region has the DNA TGTGCCAGCAGCGTGGGCAGCATCAACTCTGGAAACACCATATATTTT. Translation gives CASSVGSINSGNTIYF. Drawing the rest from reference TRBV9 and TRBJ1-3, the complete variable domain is DSGVTQTPKHLITATGQRVTLRCSPRSGDLSVYWYQQSLDQGLQFLIQYYNGEERAKGNILERFSAQQFPDLHSELNLSSLELGDSALYFCASSVGSINSGNTIYFGEGSWLTVV.